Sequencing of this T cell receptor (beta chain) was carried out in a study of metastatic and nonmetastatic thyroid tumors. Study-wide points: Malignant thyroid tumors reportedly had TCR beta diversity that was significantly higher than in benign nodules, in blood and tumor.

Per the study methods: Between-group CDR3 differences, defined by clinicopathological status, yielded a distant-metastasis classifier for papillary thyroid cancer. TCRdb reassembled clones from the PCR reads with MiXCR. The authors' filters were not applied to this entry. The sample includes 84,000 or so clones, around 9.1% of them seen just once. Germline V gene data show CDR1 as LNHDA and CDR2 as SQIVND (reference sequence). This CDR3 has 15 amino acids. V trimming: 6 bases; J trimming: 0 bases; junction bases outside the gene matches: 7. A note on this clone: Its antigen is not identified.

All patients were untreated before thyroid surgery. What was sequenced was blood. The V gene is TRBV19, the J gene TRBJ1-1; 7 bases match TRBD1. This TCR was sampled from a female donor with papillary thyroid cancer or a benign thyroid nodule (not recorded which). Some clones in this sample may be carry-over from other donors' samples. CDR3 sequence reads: CASRQKGQMNTEAFF. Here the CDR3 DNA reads TGTGCCAGTAGACAAAAGGGACAGATGAACACTGAAGCTTTCTTT.